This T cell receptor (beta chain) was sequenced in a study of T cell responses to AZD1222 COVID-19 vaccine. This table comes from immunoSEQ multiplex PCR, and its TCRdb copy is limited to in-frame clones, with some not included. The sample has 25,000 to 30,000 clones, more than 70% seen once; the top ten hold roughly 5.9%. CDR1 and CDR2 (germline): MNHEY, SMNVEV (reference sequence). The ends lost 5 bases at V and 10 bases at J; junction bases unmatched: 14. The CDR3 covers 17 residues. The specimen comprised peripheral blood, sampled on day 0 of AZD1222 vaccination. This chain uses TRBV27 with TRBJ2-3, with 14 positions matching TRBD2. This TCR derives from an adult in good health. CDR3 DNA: TGTGCCAGCAGTCGCAGACTAGCGGGGGGGTTAAAGGACTCGCAGTATTTT. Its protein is CASSRRLAGGLKDSQYF.